These T cell receptor beta chains were read from a single sample in a study of blood T cell repertoires in COVID-19. Sequencing was performed with immunoSEQ multiplex PCR; in TCRdb, only in-frame clones are kept and a portion is missing. The sample lists 150,000 to 190,000 clones; about 88% were seen once. Sequenced sample: peripheral blood. Source of these receptors: a woman in her sixties or seventies with COVID-19, enrolled during active disease. Each CDR3 is given with its conserved first and last residue. D genes are given only for firm matches. Not every row has a clone size; where given, it reads once, few, many or a size class.

d_gene: TRBD1; abundance: NA; v_gene: TRBV5-1; j_gene: TRBJ2-3; CDR3nt: TGCGCCAGCAGCTTGGGGTTAGGACAGGGTCCAGATACGCAGTATTTT; CDR3aa: CASSLGLGQGPDTQYF
d_gene: NA; abundance: NA; v_gene: TRBV7-6; j_gene: TRBJ1-1; CDR3nt: TGTGCCAGCAGCCCCGACAGTGGCTTCGAAGCTTTCTTT; CDR3aa: CASSPDSGFEAFF
d_gene: NA; abundance: NA; v_gene: TRBV29-1; j_gene: TRBJ1-1; CDR3nt: TGCAGCGTTGCGTTACAGGGCATCAGTGAAGCTTTCTTT; CDR3aa: CSVALQGISEAFF
d_gene: TRBD1; abundance: NA; v_gene: TRBV6-6; j_gene: TRBJ1-2; CDR3nt: TGTGCCAGCAGGTCGACAGGGGCCACGAACTATGGCTACACCTTC; CDR3aa: CASRSTGATNYGYTF
d_gene: TRBD2; abundance: NA; v_gene: TRBV2; j_gene: TRBJ2-2; CDR3nt: TGTGCCAGCAGTGAAGGGGTAGCGGGAGGGCCTTACGGGGAGCTGTTTTTT; CDR3aa: CASSEGVAGGPYGELFF
d_gene: NA; abundance: NA; v_gene: TRBV10-3; j_gene: TRBJ1-1; CDR3nt: TGTGCCATCAGTGACTCCGGCAGGGGAGACACTGAAGCTTTCTTT; CDR3aa: CAISDSGRGDTEAFF
d_gene: TRBD1; abundance: NA; v_gene: TRBV18; j_gene: TRBJ1-2; CDR3nt: TGTGCCAGCTCACCCCGGGACAGTAATGGCTACACCTTC; CDR3aa: CASSPRDSNGYTF
d_gene: NA; abundance: NA; v_gene: TRBV7-7; j_gene: TRBJ1-1; CDR3nt: TGTGCCAGCAGCTTAGCGAGGGGGACTGAAGCTTTCTTT; CDR3aa: CASSLARGTEAFF
d_gene: TRBD1; abundance: once; v_gene: TRBV6-2/TRBV6-3; j_gene: TRBJ1-1; CDR3nt: TGTGCCAGCAGTTGGGGACAGGGGAACACTGAAGCTTTCTTT; CDR3aa: CASSWGQGNTEAFF
d_gene: NA; abundance: NA; v_gene: TRBV2; j_gene: TRBJ1-1; CDR3nt: TGTGCCACCCGACTCGCGATGAACACTGAAGCTTTCTTT; CDR3aa: CATRLAMNTEAFF
d_gene: NA; abundance: NA; v_gene: TRBV12-3/TRBV12-4; j_gene: TRBJ1-1; CDR3nt: TGTGCCAGCAGTTTAAAGGCGGGGACTGAAGCTTTCTTT; CDR3aa: CASSLKAGTEAFF
d_gene: TRBD2; abundance: NA; v_gene: TRBV6-1; j_gene: TRBJ2-4; CDR3nt: TGTGCCAGCAGTGAAGCGATCCCGGGACTAGCGGGAGTTTCCGGCATTCAGTACTTC; CDR3aa: CASSEAIPGLAGVSGIQYF
d_gene: TRBD2; abundance: NA; v_gene: TRBV7-9; j_gene: TRBJ2-5; CDR3nt: TGTGCCAGCAGCACCGGACTAGCGGGAGGGGTGGAGACCCAGTACTTC; CDR3aa: CASSTGLAGGVETQYF
d_gene: NA; abundance: NA; v_gene: TRBV7-3; j_gene: TRBJ1-1; CDR3nt: TGTGCCAGCAGCCCCTCAGTGAACACTGAAGCTTTCTTT; CDR3aa: CASSPSVNTEAFF
d_gene: TRBD2; abundance: NA; v_gene: TRBV10-3; j_gene: TRBJ2-1; CDR3nt: TGTGCCAGCTCACGGAGCGGGAGGGCAATTGATGAGCAGTTCTTC; CDR3aa: CASSRSGRAIDEQFF
d_gene: NA; abundance: few; v_gene: TRBV18; j_gene: TRBJ2-2; CDR3nt: TGTGCCAGCTCACTAACAGGGCCCGTTAGAGCGCTGATTCTTGGGGACACCGGGGAGCTGTTTTTT; CDR3aa: CASSLTGPVRALILGDTGELFF
d_gene: NA; abundance: NA; v_gene: TRBV7-9; j_gene: TRBJ1-1; CDR3nt: TGTGCCAGCAGCTTCTACAGGTCATTGAACACTGAAGCTTTCTTT; CDR3aa: CASSFYRSLNTEAFF
d_gene: NA; abundance: NA; v_gene: TRBV6-1; j_gene: TRBJ2-7; CDR3nt: TGTGCCAGCAGTGGGGGGGTGGAGGGGGCTATATACGAGCAGTACTTC; CDR3aa: CASSGGVEGAIYEQYF
d_gene: NA; abundance: NA; v_gene: TRBV27; j_gene: TRBJ2-7; CDR3nt: TGTGCCAGCAGTCGAGCAGCACATTCAGGGGAAGAGCAGTACTTC; CDR3aa: CASSRAAHSGEEQYF
d_gene: NA; abundance: NA; v_gene: TRBV3-1/TRBV3-2; j_gene: TRBJ1-5; CDR3nt: TGTGCCAGCAGCCGTAATAGCAATCAGCCCCAGCATTTT; CDR3aa: CASSRNSNQPQHF
d_gene: NA; abundance: NA; v_gene: TRBV14; j_gene: TRBJ1-1; CDR3nt: TGTGCCAGCAGCCAAGTTCGGGGGACCACTGAAGCTTTCTTT; CDR3aa: CASSQVRGTTEAFF
d_gene: TRBD1; abundance: NA; v_gene: TRBV9; j_gene: TRBJ2-2; CDR3nt: TGTGCCAGCGGGGGACAGGGGAACACCGGGGAGCTGTTTTTT; CDR3aa: CASGGQGNTGELFF
d_gene: TRBD1; abundance: NA; v_gene: TRBV7-9; j_gene: TRBJ2-2; CDR3nt: TGTGCCAGCAGAGGGGACAGGGTTTGGGAGACCGGGGAGCTGTTTTTT; CDR3aa: CASRGDRVWETGELFF
d_gene: NA; abundance: NA; v_gene: TRBV6-5; j_gene: TRBJ1-4; CDR3nt: TGTGCCAGCAGTTCACCAGGGTTAGGTGAAAAACTGTTTTTT; CDR3aa: CASSSPGLGEKLFF
d_gene: NA; abundance: NA; v_gene: TRBV4-1; j_gene: TRBJ1-1; CDR3nt: TGCGCCAGCAGCCAAGTGGAGCAGGGGCACACTGAAGCTTTCTTT; CDR3aa: CASSQVEQGHTEAFF
d_gene: NA; abundance: few; v_gene: TRBV2; j_gene: TRBJ2-3; CDR3nt: TGTGCCAGCAGTCAGTGGCCCTCAGATACGCAGTATTTT; CDR3aa: CASSQWPSDTQYF
d_gene: TRBD1; abundance: once; v_gene: TRBV18; j_gene: TRBJ1-5; CDR3nt: TGTGCCAGCTCACTACAGGGGGCCGGAGGCAATCAGCCCCAGCATTTT; CDR3aa: CASSLQGAGGNQPQHF
d_gene: NA; abundance: many; v_gene: TRBV3-1/TRBV3-2; j_gene: TRBJ1-1; CDR3nt: TGTGCCAGCAGCCCCAAGGCAGGGCGGTTTGAAGCTTTCTTT; CDR3aa: CASSPKAGRFEAFF
d_gene: NA; abundance: once; v_gene: TRBV6-5; j_gene: TRBJ1-2; CDR3nt: TGTGCCAGCAGTTACTCGAGCCAGTTGGACAGCCATGGCTACACCTTC; CDR3aa: CASSYSSQLDSHGYTF
d_gene: TRBD1; abundance: NA; v_gene: TRBV5-1; j_gene: TRBJ1-4; CDR3nt: TGCGCCAGCAGCACGACAGGGAATGATGAAAAACTGTTTTTT; CDR3aa: CASSTTGNDEKLFF
d_gene: TRBD1; abundance: NA; v_gene: TRBV6-6; j_gene: TRBJ2-3; CDR3nt: TGTGCCAGCAGTTATGGACAGGGTCTGGGCGATACGCAGTATTTT; CDR3aa: CASSYGQGLGDTQYF
d_gene: NA; abundance: NA; v_gene: TRBV5-6; j_gene: TRBJ1-5; CDR3nt: TGTGCCAGCAGCTATGGGGGGAGATACGGTCAGCCCCAGCATTTT; CDR3aa: CASSYGGRYGQPQHF
d_gene: TRBD1; abundance: NA; v_gene: TRBV5-4; j_gene: TRBJ1-6; CDR3nt: TGTGCCAGCAGCTTGCTGGGGACAGAATCACCCCTCCACTTT; CDR3aa: CASSLLGTESPLHF
d_gene: NA; abundance: NA; v_gene: TRBV5-1; j_gene: TRBJ2-5; CDR3nt: TGCGCCAGCAGCTTGGGGGCAGAAGAGACCCAGTACTTC; CDR3aa: CASSLGAEETQYF
d_gene: NA; abundance: few; v_gene: TRBV2; j_gene: TRBJ2-7; CDR3nt: TGTGCCAGCAGTGAAGCTCCTCCTCGCGGGCGCGAGCAGTACTTC; CDR3aa: CASSEAPPRGREQYF
d_gene: TRBD1; abundance: NA; v_gene: TRBV29-1; j_gene: TRBJ1-4; CDR3nt: TGCAGCGTTGAAGGGCGAGGGGGCCGTGAAAAACTGTTTTTT; CDR3aa: CSVEGRGGREKLFF
d_gene: NA; abundance: NA; v_gene: TRBV10-3; j_gene: TRBJ1-4; CDR3nt: TGTGCCATCAGTGCCTTTACCGGGAGTAATGAAAAACTGTTTTTT; CDR3aa: CAISAFTGSNEKLFF
d_gene: TRBD2; abundance: NA; v_gene: TRBV5-1; j_gene: TRBJ2-1; CDR3nt: TGCGCCAGCAGCTTCTACGGGAGGATTTTAAATGAGCAGTTCTTC; CDR3aa: CASSFYGRILNEQFF
d_gene: NA; abundance: NA; v_gene: TRBV3-1/TRBV3-2; j_gene: TRBJ1-5; CDR3nt: TGTGCCAGCAGCCAAGTGGCAGGGAAACAGCCCCAGCATTTT; CDR3aa: CASSQVAGKQPQHF
d_gene: NA; abundance: NA; v_gene: TRBV19; j_gene: TRBJ2-6; CDR3nt: TGTGCCAGTAGTCCTCCAGGGTCTGGGGCCAACGTCCTGACTTTC; CDR3aa: CASSPPGSGANVLTF
d_gene: NA; abundance: NA; v_gene: TRBV5-1; j_gene: TRBJ2-1; CDR3nt: TGCGCCAGCAGCTTGGGCCTCCCTGGCTCCAATGAGCAGTTCTTC; CDR3aa: CASSLGLPGSNEQFF
d_gene: TRBD1; abundance: NA; v_gene: TRBV10-1; j_gene: TRBJ1-1; CDR3nt: TGCGCCAGCAGTGAGTACCGACAGGGAGCTGAAGCTTTCTTT; CDR3aa: CASSEYRQGAEAFF
d_gene: NA; abundance: few; v_gene: TRBV12-3/TRBV12-4; j_gene: TRBJ1-1; CDR3nt: TGTGCCAGCAGTTTGGGAGAGAACACTGAAGCTTTCTTT; CDR3aa: CASSLGENTEAFF
d_gene: TRBD1; abundance: NA; v_gene: TRBV14; j_gene: TRBJ2-7; CDR3nt: TGTGCCAGCAGCCTCCAACCGGGACAGGCGAAAGACTTC; CDR3aa: CASSLQPGQAKDF
d_gene: NA; abundance: NA; v_gene: TRBV9; j_gene: TRBJ1-3; CDR3nt: TGTGCCAGCAGCCCGCGGGCAGGCCAAGGAAACACCATATATTTT; CDR3aa: CASSPRAGQGNTIYF
d_gene: NA; abundance: NA; v_gene: TRBV3-1/TRBV3-2; j_gene: TRBJ1-1; CDR3nt: TGTGCCAGCAGCCTACAGGGTGTGGAGGCTTTCTTT; CDR3aa: CASSLQGVEAFF
d_gene: NA; abundance: NA; v_gene: TRBV19; j_gene: TRBJ1-2; CDR3nt: TGTGCCAGTAGTAGAGGATTCGGGGACTATGGCTACACCTTC; CDR3aa: CASSRGFGDYGYTF
d_gene: NA; abundance: NA; v_gene: TRBV9; j_gene: TRBJ1-4; CDR3nt: TGTGCCAGCAGCCCCTACGGAGGGACTGAAAAACTGTTTTTT; CDR3aa: CASSPYGGTEKLFF
d_gene: NA; abundance: few; v_gene: TRBV30; j_gene: TRBJ2-3; CDR3nt: TGTGCCTGGAGTGCCGGACTGCTAGGGACAGATACGCAGTATTTT; CDR3aa: CAWSAGLLGTDTQYF
d_gene: NA; abundance: once; v_gene: TRBV29-1; j_gene: TRBJ2-4; CDR3nt: TGCAGCGTTGAATTGCCCCAAGGACTAGCCAAAAACATTCAGTACTTC; CDR3aa: CSVELPQGLAKNIQYF
d_gene: TRBD1; abundance: NA; v_gene: TRBV12-3/TRBV12-4; j_gene: TRBJ1-2; CDR3nt: TGTGCCAGCAGTTCACAGGGGGCGTATGGCTACACCTTC; CDR3aa: CASSSQGAYGYTF
d_gene: TRBD2; abundance: NA; v_gene: TRBV19; j_gene: TRBJ2-1; CDR3nt: TGTGCCACCACCCCCCCGGGTCTAGCGGGAGGCAATGAGCAGTTCTTC; CDR3aa: CATTPPGLAGGNEQFF
d_gene: TRBD1; abundance: NA; v_gene: TRBV18; j_gene: TRBJ1-5; CDR3nt: TGTGCCAGCTCCTCTTCCCGACAGGGGGGAGGTCAGCCCCAGCATTTT; CDR3aa: CASSSSRQGGGQPQHF
d_gene: TRBD1; abundance: NA; v_gene: TRBV14; j_gene: TRBJ2-3; CDR3nt: TGTGCCAGCAGCCAAGCTAAGACAGGGATCACAGATACGCAGTATTTT; CDR3aa: CASSQAKTGITDTQYF